This T cell receptor (beta chain) was recovered during a study of shared clonotypes between healthy human individuals. The CDR3 covers 15 residues. Germline V gene lookup returns CDR1 MNHNS and CDR2 SASEGT. With 7 bases removed from V and 2 bases from J, the gap between germline ends came to 18 bases. Replicate PCRs for sorted subsets used 200 ng DNA; this equaled 33,000 or so T cell genomes. The assay was immunoSEQ multiplex PCR, and TCRdb's table has in-frame clones only and misses some. The table has 450,000 to 700,000 clones, about 95% seen once. Terminally differentiated effector memory CD45RA+ cells were excluded from the naive CD8 cells, which were CD45RO-negative and positively selected for CCR7.

This chain joins TRBV6-1 and TRBJ2-7; D may correspond to TRBD1 or TRBD2 (5 bases each). This clonotype originated in a woman in her 30s in good health. Sequenced sample: naive CD8+ T cells sorted from blood. CDR3 bases: TGTGCCAGCATTTCGTATGGGGGAGTACCCTACGAGCAGTACTTC. This sequence encodes CASISYGGVPYEQYF.